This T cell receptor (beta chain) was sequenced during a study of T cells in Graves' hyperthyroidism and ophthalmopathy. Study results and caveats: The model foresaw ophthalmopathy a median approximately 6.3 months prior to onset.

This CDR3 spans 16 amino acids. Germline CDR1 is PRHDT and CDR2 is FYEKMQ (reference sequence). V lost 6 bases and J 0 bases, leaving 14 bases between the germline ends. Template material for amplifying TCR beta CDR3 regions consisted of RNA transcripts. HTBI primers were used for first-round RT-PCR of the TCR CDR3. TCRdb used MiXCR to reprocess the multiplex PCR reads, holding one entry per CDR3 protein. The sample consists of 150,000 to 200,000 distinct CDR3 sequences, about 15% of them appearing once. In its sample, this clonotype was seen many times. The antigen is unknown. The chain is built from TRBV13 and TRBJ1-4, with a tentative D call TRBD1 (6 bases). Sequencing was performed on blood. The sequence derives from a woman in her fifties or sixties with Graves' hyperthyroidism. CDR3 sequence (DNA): TGTGCCAGCAGTAGTCAGGGGTCTGCAACTAATGAAAAACTGTTTTTT. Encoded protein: CASSSQGSATNEKLFF.